These 2 T cell receptor beta chains came from one sample sequenced in a study of post-analysis software for immune sequencing data. Study observations and caveats: Among roughly five TRBV segments more frequent in patients than controls were TRBV5-6, TRBV5-1 and TRBV20-1.

No antigen has been assigned to these receptors. TCR beta libraries were prepared from cDNA with unique molecular identifiers. MiXCR was run by TCRdb on the PCR reads, yielding one entry per CDR3 protein. This sample has some 890,000 distinct CDR3 sequences; around 53% occur once, and the top ten carry approximately 4.2%. Sequenced material: blood. These receptor sequences come from a girl between 5 and 17 years old with multiple sclerosis.

This clonotype occurred a few times. The chain recombines TRBV20-1 with TRBJ1-2, with 7 bases matching TRBD1. The V gene's germline CDR1 is DFQATT and CDR2 SNEGSKA (reference sequence). V trimming: 4 bases; J trimming: 8 bases; junction bases outside the gene matches: 7. This CDR3 spans 12 amino acids. CDR3 DNA sequence: TGCAGTGCTACATGGGACAGAGGCGGCTACACCTTC. Translated, it gives CSATWDRGGYTF.

The chain joins TRBV5-1 to TRBJ2-4, with TRBD1 matching 7 bases. Germline CDR1 reads SGHRS; CDR2 reads YFSETQ. The CDR3 covers 14 residues. V shed 2 bases, J shed 8 bases, and the junction held 7 bases outside the gene matches. The CDR3 DNA reads TGCGCCAGCAGCTTAAGACAGGGACAAGACATTCAGTACTTC. Its protein product is CASSLRQGQDIQYF.